The 32 T cell receptor beta chains below come from one sample, sequenced in a study of cytomegalovirus exposure and HLA in healthy donors. Researchers ran the PCR with 60 Vbeta and 13 Jbeta primers. The table came from immunoSEQ multiplex PCR; TCRdb's copy has only in-frame clones and leaves some out. This listing includes approximately 110,000 clones. Sequencing was done on a sample of PBMCs. These receptors were collected from a middle-aged man in good health and CMV-seropositive.

The chain couples TRBV4-2 to TRBJ2-1, with a possible D match to TRBD2 (6 bases). CDR3 length: 16 residues. From germline, CDR1 is LGHNA and CDR2 YNFKEQ. Trimming cost V 0 bases and J 8 bases, with 17 bases left between them. DNA of the CDR3: TGTGCCAGCAGCCAAGAATTCGGGACTGCGCTGGATGAGCAGTTCTTC. Protein product: CASSQEFGTALDEQFF.

The chain carries TRBV6-1 and TRBJ2-5; 8 nucleotides agree with TRBD2. The germline CDR1 and CDR2 sequences are MNHNS and SASEGT. The CDR3 length is 15 residues. J gave up 4 bases and V 0 bases, and 4 bases lay outside the gene matches. The CDR3 loop reads CASSEASGTRETQYF. DNA for the CDR3: TGTGCCAGCAGTGAAGCTAGCGGGACCCGAGAGACCCAGTACTTC.

V usage is TRBV18 and J usage is TRBJ1-2; 7 bases are shared with TRBD1. The length of the CDR3 is 14 residues. The germline V gene encodes CDR1 KGHSH and CDR2 LQKENI. V gave up 5 bases and J gave up 2 bases; unmatched junction bases: 5. The CDR3: CASSASGQNYGYTF. In DNA form, the CDR3 reads TGTGCCAGCTCAGCCTCGGGACAGAACTATGGCTACACCTTC.

V gene TRBV6-5 combines with J gene TRBJ2-2; 9 bases map to TRBD2. Unmatched junction bases numbered 10, after V lost 2 bases and J lost 9 bases. CDR1 MNHEY and CDR2 SVGAGI come from the germline V gene. This CDR3 region has 16 residues. The CDR3 bases are TGTGCCAGCAGTTACGCGCGGGAGGGCCTTTTCAGGGAGCTGTTTTTT. It codes for CASSYAREGLFRELFF.

The J gene is TRBJ1-1, the V gene TRBV7-3; a possible D gene is TRBD1 (5 bases). CDR3 size: 13 residues. Trimming left V 4 bases short and J 5 bases short, with 11 bases between. Germline-derived CDR1 and CDR2 are SGHTA and FQGTGA. As DNA, the CDR3 is TGTGCCAGCAGCTGGACGCGGGGGACTGAAGCTTTCTTT. This sequence encodes CASSWTRGTEAFF.

Written as DNA, the CDR3 is TGTGCCAGCAGCGCCGGACAGGGAGGATCAGATACGCAGTATTTT. As protein: CASSAGQGGSDTQYF. The J gene is TRBJ2-3, the V gene TRBV5-6; 8 bases line up with TRBD1. The germline V gene has CDR1 SGHDT and CDR2 YYEEEE. V lost 4 bases, J lost 4 bases, and 8 bases stayed unmatched. The CDR3 is 15 residues long.

The rearrangement joins TRBV19 to TRBJ2-1; TRBD2 might be the D (6 bases). The V and J ends lost 3 bases and 10 bases respectively, with 13 bases between them. Germline-derived CDR1 and CDR2 are LNHDA and SQIVND (reference sequence). CDR3 size: 13 residues. DNA of the CDR3: TGTGCCAGTAGTATCGATATGGGACTCGAGCAGTTCTTC. This gives the protein CASSIDMGLEQFF.

The rearrangement joins TRBV19 to TRBJ1-1; tentatively, D is TRBD1 (6 bases). The germline gives CDR1 LNHDA, CDR2 SQIVND (reference sequence). The CDR3 loop spans 15 amino acids. V was pared by 7 bases and J by 6 bases, with 21 bases between. CDR3 sequence reads: CASNTEGGRKAEAFF. The CDR3 DNA reads TGTGCCAGTAACACTGAGGGGGGGAGAAAGGCTGAAGCTTTCTTT. The full variable domain, with the rest looked up from reference TRBV19 and TRBJ1-1, is DGGITQSPKYLFRKEGQNVTLSCEQNLNHDAMYWYRQDPGQGLRLIYYSQIVNDFQKGDIAEGYSVSREKKESFPLTVTSAQKNPTAFYLCASNTEGGRKAEAFFGQGTRLTVV.

The gene calls are TRBV19 and TRBJ2-3; TRBD2 matches 10 bases. The V and J ends lost 6 bases and 3 bases, in that order; junction bases with no gene match: 15. The CDR3 extends over 18 amino acids. Germline V gene lookup returns CDR1 LNHDA and CDR2 SQIVND (reference sequence). CDR3 amino acids: CASSPLGLAGVRTDTQYF. CDR3 nucleotide sequence: TGTGCCAGTAGCCCTCTGGGCCTAGCGGGAGTTCGGACAGATACGCAGTATTTT.

For this clone: The sample holds other DNA sequences that translate to the same CDR3. This chain links TRBV11-2 with TRBJ2-1, with D tentatively TRBD2 (6 bases). The V gene lost 3 bases and the J gene lost 1 base, with 13 bases spanning the gap. CDR3 length: 16 amino acids. Looked up from germline, CDR1 is SGHAT and CDR2 is FQNNGV. The CDR3 reads CASSLGGVGSYNEQFF. CDR3 nucleotide sequence: TGTGCCAGCAGCTTGGGGGGTGTTGGTTCCTACAATGAGCAGTTCTTC.

The chain joins TRBV7-9 to TRBJ2-7; 8 bases map to TRBD2. Unmatched junction bases numbered 8, after V lost 5 bases and J lost 5 bases. CDR1 and CDR2 (germline): SEHNR, FQNEAQ (reference sequence). The CDR3 extends over 14 amino acids. Here the CDR3 reads CASSLGSGTHEQYF. In DNA form, the CDR3 reads TGTGCCAGCAGCCTCGGTAGCGGGACCCACGAGCAGTACTTC.

The chain has TRBV4-2 and TRBJ2-7; 7 bases align to TRBD2. V gave up 0 bases and J gave up 6 bases; unmatched junction bases: 2. The CDR3 is 13 amino acids. Germline CDR1 LGHNA, CDR2 YNFKEQ. The CDR3 DNA is TGTGCCAGCAGCCAAGATGGGAGGGTCGAGCAGTACTTC. As protein: CASSQDGRVEQYF.

This chain joins TRBV15 and TRBJ2-7, with 7 bases that match TRBD2. CDR1 LNHNV and CDR2 YYDKDF come from the germline V gene (reference sequence). The CDR3 totals 15 residues. The junction had 10 bases not matched to a gene; V was cut back by 6 bases and J by 2 bases. In DNA form, the CDR3 reads TGTGCCACCAGAGAAGCGCTGGGGGGGGCCTACGAGCAGTACTTC. Translation gives CATREALGGAYEQYF.

V gene TRBV19 combines with J gene TRBJ2-6; tentative D call: TRBD2 (5 bases). This CDR3 comprises 14 residues. CDR1 is LNHDA, CDR2 SQIVND, per germline (reference sequence). As DNA, the CDR3 is TGTGCAGTAGCGTTTAACTCTGGGGCCAACGTCCTGACTTTC. It encodes CAVAFNSGANVLTF. The full variable domain, completed using reference TRBV19 and TRBJ2-6, is DGGITQSPKYLFRKEGQNVTLSCEQNLNHDAMYWYRQDPGQGLRLIYYSQIVNDFQKGDIAEGYSVSREKKESFPLTVTSAQKNPTAFYLCAVAFNSGANVLTFGAGSRLTVL.

The chain employs TRBV18 and TRBJ2-5; 7 nucleotides line up with TRBD1. CDR1 is KGHSH, CDR2 LQKENI, per germline. The CDR3 runs to 13 residues. Trimming at V came to 5 bases and at J to 5 bases, leaving 5 bases not matched to a gene. Here the CDR3 reads CASSNTGAETQYF. The CDR3 bases are TGTGCCAGCTCAAACACAGGGGCGGAGACCCAGTACTTC.

This chain connects TRBV5-6 to TRBJ1-5, with D possibly TRBD1 on 5 matching bases. The CDR3 covers 15 residues. The V gene's germline CDR1 is SGHDT and CDR2 YYEEEE. V gave up 1 base and J gave up 4 bases, with 12 bases separating them. The CDR3 region is CASSLMGGVNQPQHF. CDR3 nucleotide sequence: TGTGCCAGCAGCTTGATGGGGGGAGTGAATCAGCCCCAGCATTTT.

V usage is TRBV28 and J usage is TRBJ1-5; no definite D call. The CDR3 spans 13 residues. The V gene lost 6 bases and the J gene lost 11 bases, with 17 bases spanning the gap. In germline, CDR1 is MDHEN, CDR2 SYDVKM. The DNA for the CDR3 is TGTGCCAGCAGATTTACGGAGGGCCTAACCCAGCATTTT. Its translation is CASRFTEGLTQHF.

This rearrangement joins TRBV18 to TRBJ1-2; the D is unclear. CDR3 length: 13 amino acids. V was trimmed by 4 bases and J by 3 bases, leaving 9 bases between them. CDR1 and CDR2 from the germline V gene are KGHSH and LQKENI. The CDR3 sequence is CASSRETDYGYTF. The CDR3 bases are TGTGCCAGCTCACGGGAGACGGACTATGGCTACACCTTC.

V is TRBV27 and J is TRBJ1-1; 12 positions match TRBD1. J was trimmed by 10 bases and V by 3 bases; bases with no gene match: 12. CDR3 length: 16 amino acids. Germline assignment: CDR1 MNHEY and CDR2 SMNVEV (reference sequence). The CDR3, as DNA: TGTGCCAGCAGTTTGGGCTGGGGACAGGGGGCAAGTTTAGCTTTCTTT. Translating gives CASSLGWGQGASLAFF.

The V gene is TRBV6-1, the J gene TRBJ2-5; D is possibly TRBD1 (5 bases). Germline CDR1 reads MNHNS; CDR2 reads SASEGT. Deletions cut 9 bases from V and 11 bases from J, with 19 bases between. The CDR3 length is 12 residues. The CDR3 DNA sequence: TGTGCCAGTGGAGACAGAGTTGGTGAGCAGTACTTC. Translating gives CASGDRVGEQYF.

This sequence joins TRBV7-8 and TRBJ2-7, with D tentatively TRBD2 (5 bases). The germline V gene has CDR1 SGHVS and CDR2 FQNEAQ. This CDR3 contains 13 residues. V lost 4 bases and J lost 4, with 11 bases in between. CDR3 sequence (DNA): TGTGCCAGCAGCTCCCTACTAGGGTACGAGCAGTACTTC. Translated, it gives CASSSLLGYEQYF.

The J gene is TRBJ1-1, the V gene TRBV6-1, with TRBD1 as a possible D gene (5 bases). The V gene lost 6 bases and the J gene lost 4 bases, with 12 bases spanning the gap. CDR1 and CDR2 (germline): MNHNS, SASEGT. CDR3 length equals 13 residues. CDR3 DNA sequence: TGTGCCAGCAGAGATACAGGTGGCACTGAAGCTTTCTTT. The encoded protein is CASRDTGGTEAFF.

The chain joins TRBV6-5 to TRBJ1-1; 7 positions match TRBD1. Germline V gene sequence: CDR1 MNHEY, CDR2 SVGAGI. The V segment lost 6 bases and the J segment 1 base; nucleotides outside the gene matches: 2. The CDR3 consists of 13 residues. This CDR3 is CASSGQENTEAFF. The CDR3 bases are TGTGCCAGCAGCGGACAGGAGAACACTGAAGCTTTCTTT.

This chain joins TRBV27 and TRBJ2-6; D is uncertain. Germline lookup yields CDR1 MNHEY and CDR2 SMNVEV (reference sequence). This CDR3 is 16 amino acids long. V gave up 2 bases and J gave up 0 bases, with 8 bases separating them. DNA of the CDR3: TGTGCCAGCAGTTTACCATCCAACTCTGGGGCCAACGTCCTGACTTTC. It is translated as CASSLPSNSGANVLTF.

J is TRBJ1-1 and V is TRBV4-2; D ambiguous. V was pared by 4 bases and J by 0 bases, with 6 bases between. The CDR3 sequence is 13 residues long. Germline loops: CDR1 LGHNA, CDR2 YNFKEQ. This chain's CDR3 is CASSPSVNTEAFF. The CDR3 DNA is TGTGCCAGCAGCCCTTCGGTGAACACTGAAGCTTTCTTT.

The chain has TRBV6-5 and TRBJ1-1; TRBD1 might be the D (5 bases). The CDR3 length is 14 residues. Trimming took off 5 bases at V and 4 bases at J, with 14 bases between the two ends. The germline gives CDR1 MNHEY, CDR2 SVGAGI. CDR3 nucleotide sequence: TGTGCCAGCAGTGGGTACGGGGGGGGCACTGAAGCTTTCTTT. Translated, it gives CASSGYGGGTEAFF.

The rearrangement uses TRBV5-4 and TRBJ2-7; a weak D match, TRBD2 (5 bases). Trimming stripped 2 bases from V and 0 bases from J, with 21 bases between. This CDR3 is built from 18 residues. In germline, CDR1 is SGHNT, CDR2 YYREEE (reference sequence). CDR3 in DNA: TGTGCCAGCAGCTTTGGGAGTACTTCCTCTTACAGCTCCTACGAGCAGTACTTC. Translating gives CASSFGSTSSYSSYEQYF. Drawing the rest from reference TRBV5-4 and TRBJ2-7, the complete variable domain is ETGVTQSPTHLIKTRGQQVTLRCSSQSGHNTVSWYQQALGQGPQFIFQYYREEENGRGNFPPRFSGLQFPNYSSELNVNALELDDSALYLCASSFGSTSSYSSYEQYFGPGTRLTVT.

The V and J genes are TRBV15 and TRBJ1-1; D is possibly TRBD1 (6 bases). The CDR3 is made up of 15 amino acids. Trimming took 3 bases from V and 0 from J, leaving 11 bases between them. Germline values: CDR1 LNHNV, CDR2 YYDKDF (reference sequence). CDR3 coding DNA: TGTGCCACCAGCAGCCGGGACACATTGAACACTGAAGCTTTCTTT. As protein: CATSSRDTLNTEAFF.

The chain recombines TRBV18 with TRBJ1-2; no firm D call. The CDR3 has 13 residues. V was pared by 6 bases and J by 4 bases, with 12 bases between. Germline assignment: CDR1 KGHSH and CDR2 LQKENI. In nucleotides, the CDR3 is TGTGCCAGCTCCCATAAGCGGGGCTATGGCTACACCTTC. It yields the protein CASSHKRGYGYTF.

The chain links TRBV19 to TRBJ1-2; 7 bases map to TRBD1. Trimming removed 8 bases from V and 0 bases from J; junction bases left unmatched: 6. CDR3 length equals 14 residues. Germline V lookup: CDR1 LNHDA, CDR2 SQIVND (reference sequence). The CDR3 nucleotides read TGTGCCAGTTCGGGACAGAGAGCTAACTATGGCTACACCTTC. It is translated as CASSGQRANYGYTF.

The chain combines TRBV5-6 with TRBJ2-7, with 7 bases lining up with TRBD1. Germline V gene lookup returns CDR1 SGHDT and CDR2 YYEEEE. The CDR3 is made up of 16 amino acids. The junction had 13 bases not matched to a gene; V was cut back by 3 bases and J by 4 bases. The CDR3 sequence is CASSSSGQLTGYEQYF. DNA for the CDR3: TGTGCCAGCAGCTCCTCGGGACAGCTGACTGGATACGAGCAGTACTTC.

The chain joins TRBV6-5 to TRBJ2-1; a possible D gene is TRBD1 (5 bases). The CDR3 totals 13 residues. Trimming removed 2 bases at V and 5 bases at J, with 7 bases between. CDR1 is MNHEY and CDR2 is SVGAGI in the germline V gene. The CDR3 DNA is TGTGCCAGCAGTTACGGGGCCAACAATGAGCAGTTCTTC. As protein: CASSYGANNEQFF.